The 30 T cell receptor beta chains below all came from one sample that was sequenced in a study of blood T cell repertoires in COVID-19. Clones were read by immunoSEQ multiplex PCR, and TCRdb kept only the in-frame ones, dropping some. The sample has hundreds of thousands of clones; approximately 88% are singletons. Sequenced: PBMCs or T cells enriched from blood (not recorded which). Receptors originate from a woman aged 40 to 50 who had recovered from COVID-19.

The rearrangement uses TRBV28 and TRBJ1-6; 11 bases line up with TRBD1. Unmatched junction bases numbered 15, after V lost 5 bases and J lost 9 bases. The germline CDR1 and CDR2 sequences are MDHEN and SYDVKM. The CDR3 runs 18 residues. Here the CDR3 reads CASSIRTGGVGWGSPLHF. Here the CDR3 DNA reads TGTGCCAGCAGTATCCGGACAGGGGGCGTCGGTTGGGGTTCACCCCTCCACTTT.

In DNA form, the CDR3 reads TGTGCCACCAGTGATTTAGGGACAGGGGTTACCGGGGAGCTGTTTTTT. Encoded protein: CATSDLGTGVTGELFF. The rearrangement joins TRBV24-1 to TRBJ2-2; TRBD1 matches 10 bases. V lost 1 base, J lost 5 bases, and 3 bases stayed unmatched. This CDR3 is 16 amino acids long. The germline CDR1 and CDR2 sequences are KGHDR and SFDVKD.

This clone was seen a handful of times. The CDR3, as DNA: TGTGCCAGCAGTTACACGGGACAGGGACAGCCCCAGCATTTT. Translation gives CASSYTGQGQPQHF. J is TRBJ1-5 and V is TRBV6-5; TRBD1 matches at 9 bases. The CDR3 extends over 14 amino acids. CDR1 is MNHEY and CDR2 is SVGAGI in the germline V gene. V gave up 2 bases and J gave up 7 bases; unmatched junction bases: 3.

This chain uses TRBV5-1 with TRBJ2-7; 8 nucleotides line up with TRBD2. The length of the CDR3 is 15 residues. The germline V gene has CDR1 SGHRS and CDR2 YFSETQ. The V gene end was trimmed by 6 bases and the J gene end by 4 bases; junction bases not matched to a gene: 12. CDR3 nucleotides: TGCGCCAGCACCCGGGGGGGAGCGGGACCTTACGAGCAGTACTTC. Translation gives CASTRGGAGPYEQYF.

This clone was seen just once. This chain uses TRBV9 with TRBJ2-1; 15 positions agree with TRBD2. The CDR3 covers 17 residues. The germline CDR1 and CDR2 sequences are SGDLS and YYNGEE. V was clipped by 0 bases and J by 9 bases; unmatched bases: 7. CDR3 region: CASSVVPGLAGGGEQFF. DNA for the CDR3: TGTGCCAGCAGCGTAGTCCCGGGACTAGCGGGAGGTGGTGAGCAGTTCTTC.

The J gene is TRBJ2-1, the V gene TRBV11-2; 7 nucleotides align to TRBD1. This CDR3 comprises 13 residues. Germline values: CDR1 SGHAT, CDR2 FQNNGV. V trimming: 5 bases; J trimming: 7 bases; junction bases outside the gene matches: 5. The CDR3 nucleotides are TGTGCCAGCAGCCCGGACAGGACAAATGAGCAGTTCTTC. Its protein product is CASSPDRTNEQFF.

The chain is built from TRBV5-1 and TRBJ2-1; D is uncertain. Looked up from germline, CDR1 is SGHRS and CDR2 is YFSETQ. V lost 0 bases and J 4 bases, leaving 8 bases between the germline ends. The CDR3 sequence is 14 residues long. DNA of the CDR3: TGCGCCAGCAGCTTGGCCGAGTCATACAATGAGCAGTTCTTC. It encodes CASSLAESYNEQFF. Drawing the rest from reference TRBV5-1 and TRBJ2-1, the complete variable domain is KAGVTQTPRYLIKTRGQQVTLSCSPISGHRSVSWYQQTPGQGLQFLFEYFSETQRNKGNFPGRFSGRQFSNSRSEMNVSTLELGDSALYLCASSLAESYNEQFFGPGTRLTVL.

CDR3 residues: CASSQGQGAYEQYF. DNA for the CDR3: TGCGCCAGCAGCCAAGGACAGGGGGCTTACGAGCAGTACTTC. The chain recombines TRBV4-1 with TRBJ2-7; 10 positions agree with TRBD1. The CDR3 has 14 residues. Germline V gene sequence: CDR1 MGHRA, CDR2 YSYEKL. The trim removed 1 base at V and 4 bases at J, leaving 1 base unmatched.

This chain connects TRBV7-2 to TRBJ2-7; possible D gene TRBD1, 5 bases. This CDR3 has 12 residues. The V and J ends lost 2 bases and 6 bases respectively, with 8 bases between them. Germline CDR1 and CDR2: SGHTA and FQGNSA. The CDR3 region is CASSLRQGEQYF. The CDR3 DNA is TGTGCCAGCAGCTTACGGCAGGGCGAGCAGTACTTC.

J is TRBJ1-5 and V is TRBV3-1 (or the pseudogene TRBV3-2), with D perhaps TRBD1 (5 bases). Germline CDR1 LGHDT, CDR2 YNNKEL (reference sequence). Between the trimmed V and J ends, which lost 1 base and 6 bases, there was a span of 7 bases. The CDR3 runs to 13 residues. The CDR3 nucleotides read TGTGCCAGCAGCCAAGCCGGGGGTCAGCCCCAGCATTTT. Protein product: CASSQAGGQPQHF.

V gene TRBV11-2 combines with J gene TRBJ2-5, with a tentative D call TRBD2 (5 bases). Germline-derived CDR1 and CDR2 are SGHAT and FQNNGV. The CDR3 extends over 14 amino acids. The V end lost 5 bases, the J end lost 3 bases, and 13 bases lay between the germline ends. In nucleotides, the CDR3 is TGTGCCAGCAGCCGGGGATGGAGTAAAGAGACCCAGTACTTC. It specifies CASSRGWSKETQYF.

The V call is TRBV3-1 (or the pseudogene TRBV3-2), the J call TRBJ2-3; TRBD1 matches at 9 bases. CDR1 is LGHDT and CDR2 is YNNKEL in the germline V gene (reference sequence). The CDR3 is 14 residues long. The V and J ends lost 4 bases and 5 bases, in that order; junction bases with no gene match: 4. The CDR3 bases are TGTGCCAGCAGCCGCCGGACAGGGGAAGATACGCAGTATTTT. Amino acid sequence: CASSRRTGEDTQYF.

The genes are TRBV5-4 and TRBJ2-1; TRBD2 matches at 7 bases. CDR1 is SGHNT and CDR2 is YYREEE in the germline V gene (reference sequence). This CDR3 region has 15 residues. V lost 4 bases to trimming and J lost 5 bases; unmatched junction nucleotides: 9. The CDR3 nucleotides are TGTGCCAGCAGCGGGGTCAGCGGGACCAACAATGAGCAGTTCTTC. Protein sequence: CASSGVSGTNNEQFF.

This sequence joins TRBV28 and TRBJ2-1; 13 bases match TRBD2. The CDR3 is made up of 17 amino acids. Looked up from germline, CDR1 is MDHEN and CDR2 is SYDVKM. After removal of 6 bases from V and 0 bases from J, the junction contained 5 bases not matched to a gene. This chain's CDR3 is CASRQGTSGASYNEQFF. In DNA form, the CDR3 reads TGTGCCAGCAGACAGGGGACTAGCGGGGCCTCCTACAATGAGCAGTTCTTC.

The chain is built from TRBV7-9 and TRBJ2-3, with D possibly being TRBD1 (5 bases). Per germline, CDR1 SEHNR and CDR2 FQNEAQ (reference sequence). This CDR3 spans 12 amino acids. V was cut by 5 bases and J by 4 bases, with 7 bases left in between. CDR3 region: CASSQGADTQYF. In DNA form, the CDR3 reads TGTGCCAGCAGCCAAGGGGCAGATACGCAGTATTTT.

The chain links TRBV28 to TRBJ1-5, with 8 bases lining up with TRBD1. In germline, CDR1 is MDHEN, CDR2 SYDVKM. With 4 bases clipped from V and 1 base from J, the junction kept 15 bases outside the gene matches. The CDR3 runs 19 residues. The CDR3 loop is CASSSALEAGGRSNQPQHF. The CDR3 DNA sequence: TGTGCCAGCAGTTCGGCCCTTGAGGCAGGGGGCCGGAGCAATCAGCCCCAGCATTTT.

CDR3: CSGGLAGTSYEQFF. CDR3 in DNA: TGCAGCGGGGGACTAGCGGGGACATCTTATGAGCAGTTCTTC. The chain couples TRBV29-1 to TRBJ2-1; 13 positions agree with TRBD2. The CDR3 contains 14 residues. V lost 7 bases and J lost 8; bases outside the gene matches: 8. The germline V gene has CDR1 SQVTM and CDR2 ANQGSEA.

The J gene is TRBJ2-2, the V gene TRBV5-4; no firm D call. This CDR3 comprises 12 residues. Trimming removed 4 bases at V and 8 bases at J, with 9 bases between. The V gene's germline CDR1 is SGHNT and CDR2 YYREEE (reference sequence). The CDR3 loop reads CASSPPRGELFF. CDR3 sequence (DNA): TGTGCCAGCAGCCCCCCCAGGGGGGAGCTGTTTTTT.

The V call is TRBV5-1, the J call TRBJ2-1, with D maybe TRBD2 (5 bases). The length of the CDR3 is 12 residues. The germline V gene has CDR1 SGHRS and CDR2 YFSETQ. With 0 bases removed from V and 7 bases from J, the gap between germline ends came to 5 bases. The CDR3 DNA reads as TGCGCCAGCAGCTTGGGCGGGAATGAGCAGTTCTTC. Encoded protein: CASSLGGNEQFF. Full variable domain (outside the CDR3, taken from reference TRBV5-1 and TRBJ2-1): KAGVTQTPRYLIKTRGQQVTLSCSPISGHRSVSWYQQTPGQGLQFLFEYFSETQRNKGNFPGRFSGRQFSNSRSEMNVSTLELGDSALYLCASSLGGNEQFFGPGTRLTVL.

CDR3: CASSATRLAGYQETQYF. CDR3 nucleotide sequence: TGTGCCAGCAGTGCCACACGACTAGCGGGGTACCAAGAGACCCAGTACTTC. The chain joins TRBV6-2 or TRBV6-3 to TRBJ2-5; 11 bases map to TRBD2. J gave up 0 bases and V 5 bases, and 8 bases lay outside the gene matches. Germline V lookup: CDR1 MNHEY, CDR2 SVGEGT. The CDR3 is 17 amino acids.

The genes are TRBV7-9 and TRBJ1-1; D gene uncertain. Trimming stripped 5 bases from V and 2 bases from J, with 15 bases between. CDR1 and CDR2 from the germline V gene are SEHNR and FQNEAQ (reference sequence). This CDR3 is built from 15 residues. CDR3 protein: CASSLLAVGNTEAFF. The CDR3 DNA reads TGTGCCAGCAGCCTCCTAGCGGTGGGTAACACTGAAGCTTTCTTT. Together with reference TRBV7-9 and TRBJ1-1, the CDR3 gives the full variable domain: DTGVSQNPRHKITKRGQNVTFRCDPISEHNRLYWYRQTLGQGPEFLTYFQNEAQLEKSRLLSDRFSAERPKGSFSTLEIQRTEQGDSAMYLCASSLLAVGNTEAFFGQGTRLTVV.

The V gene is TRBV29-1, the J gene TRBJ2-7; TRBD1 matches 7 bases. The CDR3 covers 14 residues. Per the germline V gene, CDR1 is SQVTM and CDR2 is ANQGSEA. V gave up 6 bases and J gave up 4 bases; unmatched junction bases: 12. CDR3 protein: CSVGPGTDNYEQYF. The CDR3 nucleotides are TGCAGCGTCGGACCCGGGACAGATAATTACGAGCAGTACTTC.

This CDR3 reads CASSPRRGRGPNSPLHF. The DNA for the CDR3 is TGTGCCAGCAGTCCCCGGAGGGGAAGGGGGCCGAATTCACCCCTCCACTTT. The J gene is TRBJ1-6, the V gene TRBV28; TRBD1 aligns across 7 bases. Germline V gene sequence: CDR1 MDHEN, CDR2 SYDVKM. The trim removed 5 bases at V and 7 bases at J, leaving 14 bases unmatched. The CDR3 runs to 17 residues.

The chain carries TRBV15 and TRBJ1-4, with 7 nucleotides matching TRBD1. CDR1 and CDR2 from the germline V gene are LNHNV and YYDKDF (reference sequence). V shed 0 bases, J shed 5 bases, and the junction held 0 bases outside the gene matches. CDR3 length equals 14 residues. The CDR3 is CATSRDRGNEKLFF. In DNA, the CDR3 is TGTGCCACCAGCAGAGACAGGGGGAATGAAAAACTGTTTTTT.

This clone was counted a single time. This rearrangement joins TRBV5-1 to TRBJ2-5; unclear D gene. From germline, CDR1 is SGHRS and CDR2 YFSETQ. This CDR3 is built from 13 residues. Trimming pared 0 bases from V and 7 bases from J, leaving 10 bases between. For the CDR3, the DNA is TGCGCCAGCAGCTTGGACAGCCGACGGACCCAGTACTTC. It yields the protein CASSLDSRRTQYF.

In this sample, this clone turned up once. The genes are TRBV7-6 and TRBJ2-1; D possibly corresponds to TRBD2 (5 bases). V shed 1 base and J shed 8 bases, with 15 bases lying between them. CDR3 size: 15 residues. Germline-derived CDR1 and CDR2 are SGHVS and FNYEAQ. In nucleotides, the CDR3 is TGTGCCAGCAGCTTAGGGCGTCGAGGGTCCTATGAGCAGTTCTTC. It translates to CASSLGRRGSYEQFF.

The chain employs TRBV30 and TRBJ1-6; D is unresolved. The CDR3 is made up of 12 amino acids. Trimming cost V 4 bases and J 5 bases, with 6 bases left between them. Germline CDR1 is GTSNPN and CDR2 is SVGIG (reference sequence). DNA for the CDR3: TGTGCCTGGAATACGGATAATTCACCCCTCCACTTT. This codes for CAWNTDNSPLHF.

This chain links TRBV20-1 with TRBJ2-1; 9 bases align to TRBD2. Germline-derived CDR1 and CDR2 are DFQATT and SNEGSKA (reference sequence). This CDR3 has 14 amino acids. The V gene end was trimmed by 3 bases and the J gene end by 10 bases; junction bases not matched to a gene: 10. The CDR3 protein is CSASSGGRVGEQFF. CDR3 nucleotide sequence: TGCAGTGCTAGTAGCGGCGGGAGGGTGGGCGAGCAGTTCTTC.

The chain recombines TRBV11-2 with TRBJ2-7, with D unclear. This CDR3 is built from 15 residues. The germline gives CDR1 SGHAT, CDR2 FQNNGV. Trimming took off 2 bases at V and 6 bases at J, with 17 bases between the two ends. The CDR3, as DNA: TGTGCCAGCAGCTTAAGCCGATGGGCCGCAGGCGAGCAGTACTTC. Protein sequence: CASSLSRWAAGEQYF.

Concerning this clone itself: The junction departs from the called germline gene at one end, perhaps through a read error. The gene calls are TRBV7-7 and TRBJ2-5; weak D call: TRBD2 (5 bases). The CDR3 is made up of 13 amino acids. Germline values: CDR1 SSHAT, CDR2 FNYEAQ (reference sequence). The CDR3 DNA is TGTGCTAGCAGCTTAAGTAGCGCAGAGACCCAGTACTTC. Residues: CASSLSSAETQYF.